This entry concerns a single T cell receptor beta chain. The data are from a study of blood T cell repertoires in COVID-19. Study overall: Sources were T cells, B-cell-depleted T cells, or PBMCs; the material itself was cDNA or gDNA.

V shed 2 bases and J shed 4 bases, with 17 bases lying between them. Looked up from germline, CDR1 is SQVTM and CDR2 is ANQGSEA. This CDR3 region has 15 residues. Original handling: Using reference gene primer amplification, nucleated cell counts were estimated. The repertoire was sequenced with immunoSEQ multiplex PCR; TCRdb's copy has only in-frame clones and lacks some. V and J calls and clone size are as listed in that table; D and trimming were resolved from the DNA. The sample comprises a few hundred thousand clones, roughly 86% of which are singletons, and more than 2.5% rests with the top ten.

This chain connects TRBV29-1 to TRBJ1-2, with D possibly being TRBD1 (6 bases). The sequence came from a man between 60 and 75 years old with acute or convalescent COVID-19. Specimen: peripheral blood. The CDR3 DNA is TGCAGCGTTGAACTTGGGCAGGGGCCCTTCTATGGCTACACCTTC. Translated: CSVELGQGPFYGYTF.